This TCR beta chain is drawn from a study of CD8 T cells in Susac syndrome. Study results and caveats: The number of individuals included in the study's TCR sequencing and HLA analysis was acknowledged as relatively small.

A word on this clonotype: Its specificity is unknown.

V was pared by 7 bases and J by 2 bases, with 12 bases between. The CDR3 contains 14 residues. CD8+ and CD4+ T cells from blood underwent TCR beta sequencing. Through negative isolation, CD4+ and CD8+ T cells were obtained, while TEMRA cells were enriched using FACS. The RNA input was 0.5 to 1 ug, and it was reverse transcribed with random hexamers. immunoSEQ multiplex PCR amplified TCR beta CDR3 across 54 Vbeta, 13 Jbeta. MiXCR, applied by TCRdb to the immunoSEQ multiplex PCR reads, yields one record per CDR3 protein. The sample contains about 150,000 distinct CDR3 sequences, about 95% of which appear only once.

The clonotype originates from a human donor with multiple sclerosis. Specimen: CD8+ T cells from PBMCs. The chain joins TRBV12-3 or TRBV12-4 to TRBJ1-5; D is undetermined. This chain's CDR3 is CASTLTPGNQPQHF. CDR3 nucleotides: TGTGCCAGCACCCTAACTCCGGGCAATCAGCCCCAGCATTTT.